This T cell receptor beta chain was obtained from a study of human T cells and chemical hapten exposure. Study summary: Largely, small differences in pooled library volume made per-sample TCR yields vary. Points from the study as a whole: Expanded TCRs created a significantly greater count of big CDR3 similarity clusters than controls did.

The J segment lost 1 base and the V segment lost 2 bases, leaving 2 bases of the junction unmatched. Germline CDR1 and CDR2: LGHNA and YSLEER. CDR3 length: 15 residues. Individual cDNA molecules (in the library) carried attached unique molecular identifiers. As processed by the authors: Sequenced samples showed a median of approximately 100,000 TCRs each, with counts running from roughly 23,000 to 700,000. TCRdb ran MiXCR on the RACE reads and lists one entry per CDR3 protein. The V and J calls shown here were made by TCRdb, not taken from the authors' results. The data contain 180,000 or so distinct CDR3 sequences, about 25% of them singletons. As to this clonotype: Its specificity is unknown.

Regarding time point: patch test 3, about 24 weeks after DPC sensitization. Stated treatment: therapeutic diphenylcyclopropenone sensitization with weekly scalp DPC. The chain joins TRBV4-3 to TRBJ2-3; 8 nucleotides agree with TRBD2. This specimen was whole blood, taken in connection with sensitization to the hapten diphenylcyclopropenone (DPC). This receptor was obtained from a woman in her thirties or forties with alopecia areata. Some clones in this sample may be carry-over from other donors' samples. Here the CDR3 reads CASSQQAGGTDTQYF. In nucleotides, the CDR3 is TGCGCCAGCAGCCAACAAGCGGGAGGCACAGATACGCAGTATTTT.